This TCR beta chain comes out of a study of graft-versus-host responses after intestinal transplantation. On this clone itself: The antigen is unknown.

Germline trimming cut 7 bases from V and 7 bases from J; bases unmatched to any gene: 12. The CDR3 extends over 15 amino acids. Germline lookup yields CDR1 MRHNA and CDR2 SNTAGT. Produced via immunoSEQ multiplex PCR; TCRdb's table is partial and in-frame only. Among some 90,000 clones listed, 75% to 95% were seen once. This TCR was sampled from a human donor who received an intestinal transplant. Sample: unstimulated CD8+ T cells sorted from spleen or lymph node cells, taken before intestinal transplant. The chain uses TRBV6-4 and TRBJ1-4; 7 bases are a match to TRBD1. CDR3: CASTNPDRVLEKLFF. The CDR3 coding sequence is TGTGCCAGCACTAACCCCGACAGGGTCCTTGAAAAACTGTTTTTT.